One sample yielded the 3 T cell receptor beta chains listed below, sequenced in a study of T cell responses to AZD1222 COVID-19 vaccine. Profiled with immunoSEQ multiplex PCR; TCRdb holds only in-frame clones, not every one. The sample has about 83,000 clones, about 82% seen once; the top ten hold roughly 9.4%. The sequenced sample was peripheral blood, obtained on day 0 of AZD1222 vaccination. The receptors shown here come from an adult in good health.

This clone was recorded only once. The V gene is TRBV6-6, the J gene TRBJ1-5; no clear D. This CDR3 has 14 amino acids. Trimming took off 7 bases at V and 9 bases at J, with 19 bases between the two ends. Germline-derived CDR1 and CDR2 are MNHNY and SVGAGI (reference sequence). CDR3 coding DNA: TGTGCCAGCACCCAGACGACACCAGCGGGGCCCCAGCATTTT. It translates to CASTQTTPAGPQHF.

The CDR3 sequence is CASSDSESTDTQYF. Written as DNA, the CDR3 is TGTGCCAGCAGCGATAGCGAAAGCACAGATACGCAGTATTTT. The V call is TRBV7-2, the J call TRBJ2-3, with D possibly being TRBD2 (5 bases). The CDR3 length is 14 residues. Germline CDR1 and CDR2: SGHTA and FQGNSA. V gave up 5 bases and J gave up 0 bases, with 9 bases separating them.

This clone was counted a single time. V gene TRBV27 combines with J gene TRBJ1-1; D remains ambiguous. Per the germline V gene, CDR1 is MNHEY and CDR2 is SMNVEV (reference sequence). The V gene lost 5 bases and the J gene lost 2 bases, with 15 bases spanning the gap. The CDR3 loop spans 15 amino acids. The CDR3 bases are TGTGCCAGCAGTCCGCTGACTCGGTTTAACACTGAAGCTTTCTTT. This encodes CASSPLTRFNTEAFF.